The 11 T cell receptor beta chains below come from one sample, sequenced in a study of blood T cell repertoires in COVID-19. Some clones are missing from TCRdb's copy, which holds only in-frame ones; the method was immunoSEQ multiplex PCR. The sample lists about 300,000 clones, approximately 81% occurring once. Sample: PBMCs or T cells enriched from blood (not recorded which). The receptors originated from a woman in her twenties or thirties who had been exposed to COVID-19.

The rearrangement uses TRBV19 and TRBJ2-7; 9 nucleotides agree with TRBD1. Trimming at V came to 7 bases and at J to 6 bases, leaving 10 bases not matched to a gene. Per germline, CDR1 LNHDA and CDR2 SQIVND (reference sequence). CDR3 length: 14 amino acids. The CDR3 region is CASNRGQGKLEQYF. CDR3 DNA sequence: TGTGCCAGTAACAGGGGGCAGGGGAAACTCGAGCAGTACTTC.

The rearrangement uses TRBV15 and TRBJ2-7; 8 positions agree with TRBD2. Germline V gene lookup returns CDR1 LNHNV and CDR2 YYDKDF (reference sequence). Trimming at V came to 3 bases and at J to 0 bases, leaving 13 bases not matched to a gene. This CDR3 contains 18 residues. CDR3 in amino acids: CATSSPLTPGGNSYEQYF. In nucleotides, the CDR3 is TGTGCCACCAGCAGCCCGTTGACTCCGGGAGGGAACTCCTACGAGCAGTACTTC.

This clone appeared a few times. The chain links TRBV7-8 to TRBJ1-4; D perhaps matches TRBD1 (5 bases). V lost 5 bases and J 8 bases, leaving 12 bases between the germline ends. CDR3 size: 13 residues. The germline CDR1 and CDR2 sequences are SGHVS and FQNEAQ. The CDR3: CASSLQGFEKLFF. CDR3 nucleotides: TGTGCCAGCAGCCTCCAGGGTTTCGAAAAACTGTTTTTT.

Note on this clone: Other DNA sequences in the sample encode the same CDR3. The V call is TRBV10-3, the J call TRBJ1-6, with TRBD1 matching over 8 bases. There are 13 residues in the CDR3. V shed 6 bases and J 9 bases; nucleotides not matched to a gene: 4. Germline CDR1 reads ENHRY; CDR2 reads SYGVKD. In DNA, the CDR3 is TGTGCCATCAGCGGGACAGGAGGTTCACCCCTCCACTTT. Its translation: CAISGTGGSPLHF.

V usage is TRBV4-2 and J usage is TRBJ1-1; D not resolved. This CDR3 spans 14 amino acids. Trimming left V 1 base short and J 8 bases short, with 14 bases between. CDR1 and CDR2 from the germline V gene are LGHNA and YNFKEQ. The CDR3 loop reads CASSQGTLRGEAFF. The CDR3 DNA sequence: TGTGCCAGCAGCCAAGGGACCCTACGGGGAGAAGCTTTCTTT.

This clone was seen repeatedly, ten times or more. J is TRBJ2-7 and V is TRBV4-3; a weak D match, TRBD2 (5 bases). Per the germline V gene, CDR1 is LGHNA and CDR2 is YSLEER. Between the trimmed V and J ends, which lost 0 bases and 0 bases, there was a span of 9 bases. This CDR3 region has 15 residues. The CDR3 DNA sequence: TGCGCCAGCAGCCAAGACGGCGGGCCCTCCTACGAGCAGTACTTC. Translation gives CASSQDGGPSYEQYF.

This sequence joins TRBV2 and TRBJ1-2; maybe TRBD1 (6 bases). Trimming took 4 bases from V and 5 from J, leaving 14 bases between them. This CDR3 spans 14 amino acids. Germline lookup yields CDR1 SNHLY and CDR2 FYNNEI. Here the CDR3 reads CASSGDTSGYGYTF. The CDR3 DNA follows: TGTGCCAGCAGTGGGGACACCTCTGGGTATGGCTACACCTTC.

This clone was counted many times. The chain combines TRBV28 with TRBJ2-2; D gene uncertain. Germline loops: CDR1 MDHEN, CDR2 SYDVKM. CDR3 length: 12 amino acids. V was pared by 7 bases and J by 6 bases, with 9 bases between. In DNA, the CDR3 is TGTGCCAGCAAGTGGCCACCCGGGGAGCTGTTTTTT. This sequence encodes CASKWPPGELFF.

The V and J genes are TRBV30 and TRBJ1-3; D might be TRBD1 (6 bases). The CDR3 spans 14 residues. Germline CDR1 GTSNPN, CDR2 SVGIG (reference sequence). Trimming took off 1 base at V and 1 base at J, with 8 bases between the two ends. The CDR3 spells CAWSEGGSGNTIYF. Written as DNA, the CDR3 is TGTGCCTGGAGTGAGGGGGGGTCTGGAAACACCATATATTTT.

J is TRBJ1-5 and V is TRBV19; TRBD1 agrees at 10 bases. This CDR3 comprises 14 residues. With 5 bases clipped from V and 5 bases from J, the junction kept 3 bases outside the gene matches. From germline, CDR1 is LNHDA and CDR2 SQIVND (reference sequence). The CDR3 spells CASSFGQGDQPQHF. CDR3 coding DNA: TGTGCCAGTAGTTTTGGACAGGGGGATCAGCCCCAGCATTTT.

The chain couples TRBV15 to TRBJ2-5; D call uncertain. Germline-derived CDR1 and CDR2 are LNHNV and YYDKDF (reference sequence). V gave up 0 bases and J gave up 4 bases, with 6 bases separating them. The CDR3 runs to 13 residues. In DNA, the CDR3 is TGTGCCACCAGCAGAGATATGGCAGAGACCCAGTACTTC. Amino acid sequence: CATSRDMAETQYF.